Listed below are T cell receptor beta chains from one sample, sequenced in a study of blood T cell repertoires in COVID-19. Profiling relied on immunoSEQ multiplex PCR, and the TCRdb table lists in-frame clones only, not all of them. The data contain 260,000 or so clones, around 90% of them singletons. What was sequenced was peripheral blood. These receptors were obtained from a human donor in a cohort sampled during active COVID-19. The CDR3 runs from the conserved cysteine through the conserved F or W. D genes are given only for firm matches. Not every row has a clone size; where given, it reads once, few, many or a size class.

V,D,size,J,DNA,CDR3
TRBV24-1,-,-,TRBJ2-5,TGTGCCACCAGTGATTTTAGTAGGGGCAGGGCCCAAGAGACCCAGTACTTC,CATSDFSRGRAQETQYF
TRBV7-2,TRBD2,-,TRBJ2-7,TGTGCCAGCAGCCTCCTTCCGGGACTAGCGTTGAACGAGCAGTACTTC,CASSLLPGLALNEQYF
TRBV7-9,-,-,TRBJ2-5,TGTGCCAGTGATGGAGGCGGCGAGACCCAGTACTTC,CASDGGGETQYF
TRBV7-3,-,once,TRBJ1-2,TGTGCCAGCAGCTTACAGGGGCGCTCCTATGGCTACACCTTC,CASSLQGRSYGYTF
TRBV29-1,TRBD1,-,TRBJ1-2,TGCAGCGTTGGCGAGGGGGCGTTTGGCTACACCTTC,CSVGEGAFGYTF
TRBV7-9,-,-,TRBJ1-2,TGTGCCAGCAGCTTAGAGGGGGGGACCTTC,CASSLEGGTF
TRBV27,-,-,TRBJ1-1,TGTGCCAGCAGTTTAGGGCAGGTATCCTTCTTT,CASSLGQVSFF
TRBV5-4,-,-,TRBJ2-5,TGTGCCAGCAGCTTGGCTCCCCAAGAGACCCAGTACTTC,CASSLAPQETQYF
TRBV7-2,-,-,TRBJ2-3,TGTGCCAGCAGCCCCCGGACAGATACGCAGTATTTT,CASSPRTDTQYF
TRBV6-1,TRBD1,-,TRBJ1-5,TGTGCCAGCAGTGATCCGTGGACAGGGAGGAACAATCAGCCCCAGCATTTT,CASSDPWTGRNNQPQHF
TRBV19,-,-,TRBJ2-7,TGTGCCAGCACCCTGGGGGCCGGAGCCCTCTACGAGCAGTACTTC,CASTLGAGALYEQYF
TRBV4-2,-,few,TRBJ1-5,TGTGCCAGCAGCCAAGAACGGGGAGGCAATCAGCCCCAGCATTTT,CASSQERGGNQPQHF
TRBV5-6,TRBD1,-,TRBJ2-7,TGTGCCAGCAGCCATGGGACAGCCTACGAGCAGTACTTC,CASSHGTAYEQYF
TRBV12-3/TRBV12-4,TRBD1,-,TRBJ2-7,TGTGCCAGCGCAGACAGGGGCGACGAGCAGTACTTC,CASADRGDEQYF
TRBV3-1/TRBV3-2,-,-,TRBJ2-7,TGTGCCAGCAGCCCCGGGGGGCTGAACGAGCAGTACTTC,CASSPGGLNEQYF
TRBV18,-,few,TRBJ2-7,TGTGCCAGCTCATCCGGGGTTGCCTACGAGCAGTACTTC,CASSSGVAYEQYF
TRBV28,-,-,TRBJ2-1,TGTGCCAGCAGTTTAGTCACAGGGCTCAGCTCCTACAATGAGCAGTTCTTC,CASSLVTGLSSYNEQFF
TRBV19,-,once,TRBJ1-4,TGTGCCAGTAGTCCCGAGACAGCTACTAATGAAAAACTGTTTTTT,CASSPETATNEKLFF
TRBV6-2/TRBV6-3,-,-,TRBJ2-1,TGTGCCAGCAGCCGAAGCTTAAAAGGCGGCACCACCCTCAATGAGCAGTTCTTC,CASSRSLKGGTTLNEQFF
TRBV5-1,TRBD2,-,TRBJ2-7,TGCGCCAGCAGCTTGGCAACCACCGGGACTAGCAGCGAGCAGTACTTC,CASSLATTGTSSEQYF
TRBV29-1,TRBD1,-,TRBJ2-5,TGCAGCGTTCCCTTGGCAGGGGGTAAGGAGACCCAGTACTTC,CSVPLAGGKETQYF
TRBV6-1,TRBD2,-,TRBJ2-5,TGTGCCAGCAGTGAGGGACTCCTAGCGGGGGACCAAGAGACCCAGTACTTC,CASSEGLLAGDQETQYF
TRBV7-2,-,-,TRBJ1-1,TGTGCCAGCTGCATGACAGGATTGAACACTGAAGCTTTCTTT,CASCMTGLNTEAFF